This T cell receptor beta chain was sequenced during a study of breast tumors, draining lymph nodes, adjacent tissues. Findings and limits, study-wide: Tumor repertoires ranked between lymph nodes and nontumor tissue in diversity, with V and J gene preferences. That most tumor T cells come from lymph nodes remained unproven.

Breast cancer patients provided tissue from their axillary draining lymph nodes. CDR3 size: 9 residues. In germline, CDR1 is DFQATT, CDR2 SNEGSKA (reference sequence). Between the trimmed V and J ends, which lost 3 bases and 4 bases, there was a span of 0 bases. This clonotype was counted many times. The antigen remains unidentified. From the multiplex PCR reads, TCRdb called clonotypes with MiXCR, one entry per CDR3 protein. The table includes about 130,000 distinct CDR3 sequences, just under 20% detected once. The chain recombines TRBV20-1 with TRBJ1-2; D is undetermined. The receptor's source is a female donor with breast cancer. Some clones in this sample may be carry-over from other donors' samples. Sequencing used axillary lymph node tissue. Here the CDR3 reads CSASYGYTF. CDR3 DNA sequence: TGCAGTGCTAGCTATGGCTACACCTTC.